The subject of this entry is one T cell receptor beta chain. This sample stems from a study of shared clonotypes between healthy human individuals. TCRdb's copy holds only in-frame clones and misses some; the assay was immunoSEQ multiplex PCR. The sample holds about 870,000 clones, 92% seen once. CD45RO-negative, CCR7-selected cells formed the naive CD8 fraction, which excluded terminally differentiated effector memory CD45RA+ cells. The CDR3 runs to 16 residues. Germline assignment: CDR1 SGHTA and CDR2 FQGNSA. The V segment lost 2 bases and the J segment 5 bases; nucleotides outside the gene matches: 6.

J is TRBJ2-2 and V is TRBV7-2; 9 bases align to TRBD2. Sequenced material: naive CD8+ T cells sorted from blood. The clonotype originates from a man aged 30 to 39 in good health. This CDR3 is CASSLIAGGLTGELFF. The CDR3 DNA reads as TGTGCCAGCAGCTTAATTGCGGGAGGGTTAACCGGGGAGCTGTTTTTT.